The T cell receptor (beta chain) under discussion was sequenced for a study of blood T cells in healthy people across ages. The CDR3 runs 12 residues. The V gene's germline CDR1 is MDHEN and CDR2 SYDVKM. V lost 8 bases and J 0 bases, leaving 7 bases between the germline ends. Together with a sample-barcoded 5' primer, a J-beta primer mix was included in a second PCR lasting about 6 to 11 cycles. The study obtained at least 2.5 million CDR3-containing paired-end reads from every sample. TCRdb re-analysed the 5' RACE reads in MiXCR, keeping a single row per CDR3 protein. The sample includes 450,000 to 700,000 distinct CDR3 sequences, 25% to 30% seen only once; the top ten take roughly 18%.

This TCR was recovered from a woman in her 70s in good health. The J gene is TRBJ1-1, the V gene TRBV28; D call uncertain. Sequencing was done on a sample of blood. The CDR3 coding sequence is TGTGCCAGCCGGGTCATGAACACTGAAGCTTTCTTT. Encoded protein: CASRVMNTEAFF.